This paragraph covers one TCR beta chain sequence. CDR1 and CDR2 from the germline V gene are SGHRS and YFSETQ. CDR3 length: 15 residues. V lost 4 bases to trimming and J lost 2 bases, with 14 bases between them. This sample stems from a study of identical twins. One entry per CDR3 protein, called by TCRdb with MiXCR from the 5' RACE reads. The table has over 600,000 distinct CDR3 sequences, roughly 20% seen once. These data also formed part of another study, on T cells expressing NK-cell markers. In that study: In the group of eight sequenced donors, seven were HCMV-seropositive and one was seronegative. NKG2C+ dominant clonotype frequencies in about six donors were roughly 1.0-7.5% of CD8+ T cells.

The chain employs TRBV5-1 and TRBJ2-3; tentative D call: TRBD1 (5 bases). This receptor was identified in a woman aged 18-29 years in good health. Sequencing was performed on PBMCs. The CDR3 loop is CASSTMAGPTDTQYF. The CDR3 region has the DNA TGCGCCAGCAGCACCATGGCAGGGCCCACAGATACGCAGTATTTT.